What follows are 14 T cell receptor beta chains derived from one specimen sequenced in a study of cytomegalovirus exposure and HLA in healthy donors. With 60 Vbeta and 13 Jbeta primers, the PCR was carried out. Profiling relied on immunoSEQ multiplex PCR, and the TCRdb table lists in-frame clones only, not all of them. The table has around 270,000 clones, 75% to 85% seen once. The sample taken for sequencing was PBMCs. The source of these receptors is a girl aged 2-10 years in good health and CMV-seronegative.

This clone was found a few times. The chain links TRBV5-1 to TRBJ2-1; 7 bases align to TRBD2. This CDR3 contains 16 residues. V gave up 3 bases and J gave up 8 bases; unmatched junction bases: 14. Per the germline V gene, CDR1 is SGHRS and CDR2 is YFSETQ. As DNA, the CDR3 is TGCGCCAGCAGCTGGGGCGCGGGGGTGGGGCTGGATGAGCAGTTCTTC. Its protein is CASSWGAGVGLDEQFF.

The chain uses TRBV19 and TRBJ1-2; D remains ambiguous. In germline, CDR1 is LNHDA, CDR2 SQIVND (reference sequence). The length of the CDR3 is 15 residues. V was shortened by 6 bases and J by 4 bases, with 18 bases between the two germline ends. The DNA for the CDR3 is TGTGCCAGTAGCCTCAGAGGAGCCAAGTTCTATGGCTACACCTTC. Translation gives CASSLRGAKFYGYTF.

The chain carries TRBV7-6 and TRBJ2-1; TRBD2 matches 9 bases. CDR1 and CDR2 (germline): SGHVS, FNYEAQ. V was clipped by 5 bases and J by 5 bases; unmatched bases: 4. CDR3 size: 14 residues. As DNA, the CDR3 is TGTGCCAGCAGCCGGACTAGCGTAGACAATGAGCAGTTCTTC. Residues: CASSRTSVDNEQFF. Using reference TRBV7-6 and TRBJ2-1 for the parts outside the CDR3, the full variable domain is GAGVSQSPRYKVTKRGQDVALRCDPISGHVSLYWYRQALGQGPEFLTYFNYEAQQDKSGLPNDRFSAERPEGSISTLTIQRTEQRDSAMYRCASSRTSVDNEQFFGPGTRLTVL.

V is TRBV19 and J is TRBJ1-1; possible D gene TRBD1, 6 bases. CDR3 length: 12 residues. V was pared by 4 bases and J by 7 bases, with 10 bases between. CDR1 and CDR2 (germline): LNHDA, SQIVND (reference sequence). The DNA of the CDR3 is TGTGCCAGTAGTAGGCGACAGGTTGAAGCTTTCTTT. Translating gives CASSRRQVEAFF.

V and J are TRBV18 and TRBJ2-7; 8 nucleotides match TRBD1. V lost 6 bases and J lost 2; bases outside the gene matches: 6. Germline assignment: CDR1 KGHSH and CDR2 LQKENI. This CDR3 has 14 residues. The CDR3 sequence: CASSSRGRPYEQYF. The CDR3, as DNA: TGTGCCAGCTCCTCCAGGGGGCGTCCCTACGAGCAGTACTTC.

The CDR3 DNA reads TGTGCCAGCAGTGAAAGAGCGGGAGGATTCGACGAGCAGTACTTC. Translated: CASSERAGGFDEQYF. V and J are TRBV6-1 and TRBJ2-7, with TRBD2 identical over 9 bases. Looked up from germline, CDR1 is MNHNS and CDR2 is SASEGT. The length of the CDR3 is 15 residues. The ends lost 2 bases at V and 5 bases at J; junction bases unmatched: 7.

This chain connects TRBV4-1 to TRBJ2-1; 7 bases fit TRBD1. This CDR3 region has 14 residues. After removal of 7 bases from V and 8 bases from J, the junction contained 11 bases not matched to a gene. The V gene's germline CDR1 is MGHRA and CDR2 YSYEKL. The CDR3 loop reads CASKSTGSGYEQFF. DNA for the CDR3: TGCGCCAGCAAATCGACAGGGAGCGGCTATGAGCAGTTCTTC.

This rearrangement joins TRBV4-2 to TRBJ2-3; TRBD2 matches 7 bases. V shed 3 bases and J 0 bases; nucleotides not matched to a gene: 9. Germline CDR1 and CDR2: LGHNA and YNFKEQ. CDR3 length equals 17 residues. CDR3 nucleotide sequence: TGTGCCAGCAGCCAGGAGGGGACTAATCCTAGCACAGATACGCAGTATTTT. It specifies CASSQEGTNPSTDTQYF.

This rearrangement joins TRBV2 to TRBJ2-2; 8 bases are a match to TRBD1. Looked up from germline, CDR1 is SNHLY and CDR2 is FYNNEI. Losses at the gene ends were 5 bases for V and 3 bases for J; bases not matched to a gene: 5. The CDR3 has 15 residues. CDR3 bases: TGTGCCAGCAGTACAGGACAGGGATACACCGGGGAGCTGTTTTTT. Protein: CASSTGQGYTGELFF.

The rearrangement links TRBV5-8 to TRBJ1-4, with D possibly TRBD1 on 6 matching bases. The CDR3 runs to 15 residues. CDR1 is SGHTS and CDR2 is YDEGEE in the germline V gene. Trimming shortened V by 3 bases and J by 3 bases, and 12 bases separated the two germline ends. CDR3 nucleotide sequence: TGTGCCAGCAGCTCCCGACAGGACTCTAATGAAAAACTGTTTTTT. This translates into CASSSRQDSNEKLFF. Filled out from reference TRBV5-8 and TRBJ1-4, the complete variable domain reads EAGVTQSPTHLIKTRGQQATLRCSPISGHTSVYWYQQALGLGLQFLLWYDEGEERNRGNFPPRFSGRQFPNYSSELNVNALELEDSALYLCASSSRQDSNEKLFFGSGTQLSVL.

V usage is TRBV5-1 and J usage is TRBJ2-1, with 7 bases identical to TRBD1. Germline V gene lookup returns CDR1 SGHRS and CDR2 YFSETQ. V gave up 3 bases and J gave up 2 bases; unmatched junction bases: 8. The CDR3 covers 16 residues. This chain's CDR3 is CASSWVDRRTYNEQFF. DNA of the CDR3: TGCGCCAGCAGCTGGGTGGACAGGAGAACCTACAATGAGCAGTTCTTC.

The chain uses TRBV5-1 and TRBJ2-5; 8 bases are a match to TRBD2. The V gene's germline CDR1 is SGHRS and CDR2 YFSETQ. The J segment lost 1 base and the V segment lost 7 bases, leaving 9 bases of the junction unmatched. The CDR3 length is 15 residues. The CDR3 bases are TGCGCCAGCTCTACTAGCGGCCCTATCCAAGAGACCCAGTACTTC. Its translation: CASSTSGPIQETQYF.

V is TRBV5-4 and J is TRBJ2-7, with a weak D call TRBD2 (5 bases). The CDR3 loop spans 13 amino acids. The germline gives CDR1 SGHNT, CDR2 YYREEE (reference sequence). With 4 bases removed from V and 2 bases from J, the gap between germline ends came to 10 bases. The CDR3 nucleotides are TGTGCCAGCAGCCCTAGCCCCACCTACGAGCAGTACTTC. Its protein is CASSPSPTYEQYF. The full variable domain, its missing parts supplied by reference TRBV5-4 and TRBJ2-7, is ETGVTQSPTHLIKTRGQQVTLRCSSQSGHNTVSWYQQALGQGPQFIFQYYREEENGRGNFPPRFSGLQFPNYSSELNVNALELDDSALYLCASSPSPTYEQYFGPGTRLTVT.

V usage is TRBV5-1 and J usage is TRBJ2-7, with 7 bases fitting TRBD2. The germline V gene has CDR1 SGHRS and CDR2 YFSETQ. J was trimmed by 6 bases and V by 6 bases; bases with no gene match: 12. The length of the CDR3 is 14 residues. The CDR3 sequence is CASTSSREGREQYF. The CDR3 DNA sequence: TGCGCCAGCACCTCCTCGAGGGAGGGCCGCGAGCAGTACTTC.